This T cell receptor beta chain was documented in a study of cytomegalovirus exposure and HLA in healthy donors. Germline CDR1 and CDR2: SNHLY and FYNNEI. This CDR3 spans 13 amino acids. With 6 bases removed from V and 6 bases from J, the gap between germline ends came to 12 bases. Primers for the PCR totalled 60 Vbeta and 13 Jbeta. This table comes from immunoSEQ multiplex PCR, and its TCRdb copy is limited to in-frame clones, with some not included. Among roughly 99,000 clones listed, around 74% were seen once. The TCR was taken from a woman aged 40 to 50 in good health and CMV-seropositive. The chain employs TRBV2 and TRBJ1-5; maybe TRBD1 (6 bases). What was sequenced was PBMCs. In DNA, the CDR3 is TGTGCCAGCAGGCCTCAAGGGGGTCAGCCCCAGCATTTT. Translation gives CASRPQGGQPQHF. The complete variable domain, with remaining parts taken from reference TRBV2 and TRBJ1-5, reads EPEVTQTPSHQVTQMGQEVILRCVPISNHLYFYWYRQILGQKVEFLVSFYNNEISEKSEIFDDQFSVERPDGSNFTLKIRSTKLEDSAMYFCASRPQGGQPQHFGDGTRLSIL.